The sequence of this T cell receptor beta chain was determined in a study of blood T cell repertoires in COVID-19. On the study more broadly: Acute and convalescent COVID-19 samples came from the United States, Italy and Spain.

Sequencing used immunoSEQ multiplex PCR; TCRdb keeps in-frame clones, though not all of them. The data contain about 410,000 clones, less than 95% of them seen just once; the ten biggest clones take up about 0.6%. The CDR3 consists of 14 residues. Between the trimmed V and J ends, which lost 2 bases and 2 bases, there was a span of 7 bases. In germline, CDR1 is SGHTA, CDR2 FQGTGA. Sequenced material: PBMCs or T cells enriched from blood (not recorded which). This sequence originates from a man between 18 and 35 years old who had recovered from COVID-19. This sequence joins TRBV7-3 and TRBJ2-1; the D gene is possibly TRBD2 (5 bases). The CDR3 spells CASSLRRAYNEQFF. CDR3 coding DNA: TGTGCCAGCAGCTTACGGCGGGCCTACAATGAGCAGTTCTTC.